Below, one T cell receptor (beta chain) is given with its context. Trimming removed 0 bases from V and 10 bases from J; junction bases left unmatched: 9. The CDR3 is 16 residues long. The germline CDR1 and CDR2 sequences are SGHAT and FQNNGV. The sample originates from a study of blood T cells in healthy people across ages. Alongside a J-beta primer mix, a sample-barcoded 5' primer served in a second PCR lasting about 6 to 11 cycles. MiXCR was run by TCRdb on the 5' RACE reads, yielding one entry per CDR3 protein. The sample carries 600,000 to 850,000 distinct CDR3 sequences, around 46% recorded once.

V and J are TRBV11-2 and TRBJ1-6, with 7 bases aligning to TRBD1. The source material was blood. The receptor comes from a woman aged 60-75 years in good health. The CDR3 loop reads CASSLDRGISRSPLHF. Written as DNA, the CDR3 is TGTGCCAGCAGCTTAGACAGGGGGATAAGTAGGTCACCCCTCCACTTT.